The text below deals with one TCR beta chain. This specimen comes from a study of regulatory and conventional T cells in RAG deficiency. Conventional CD4+ T cells were sorted from blood as CD25-low CD127-high cells. TCRdb's table, derived via immunoSEQ multiplex PCR, lists solely in-frame clones and lacks some. The repertoire consists of 8,000 to 10,000 clones, with around 94% occurring once and the leading ten covering roughly 1.4%. V lost 0 bases and J lost 5, with 16 bases in between. CDR1 and CDR2 from the germline V gene are GTSNPN and SVGIG (reference sequence). There are 15 residues in the CDR3.

The source material was CD4+ effector T cells sorted from blood. J is TRBJ2-5 and V is TRBV30; unclear D gene. The clonotype comes from a human donor with RAG deficiency presenting as severe combined immunodeficiency. The CDR3 is CAWSVTWGFWETQYF. CDR3 bases: TGTGCCTGGAGTGTAACTTGGGGTTTTTGGGAGACCCAGTACTTC.